This TCR beta chain appears in the sequencing data of a study of metastatic and nonmetastatic thyroid tumors. Study as a whole: For malignant and benign thyroid patients, tumor or nodule tissue and blood were the sources whose repertoires were compared.

Regarding the study as a whole: Patients with malignant thyroid tumors reportedly had significantly higher TCR beta diversity than those with benign nodules, in blood and tumor.

The germline gives CDR1 SNHLY, CDR2 FYNNEI. The CDR3 is 14 residues long. V trimming: 4 bases; J trimming: 5 bases; junction bases outside the gene matches: 7. Remarks on this clone: Its specificity is not known. This CDR3 is also generated by other DNA sequences in the sample.

No patient received treatment before thyroid surgery. Per the original data handling: Construction of a distant-metastasis classifier for papillary thyroid cancer relied on CDR3 differences across clinicopathological groups. With MiXCR, TCRdb reprocessed the PCR reads. V and J calls and clone size were set by TCRdb, not the authors. The sample comprises about 30,000 clones, 10% to 14% of which are singletons, and roughly a sixth rests with the top ten. V is TRBV2 and J is TRBJ2-5; TRBD1 matches at 7 bases. This sequence originates from a female donor with papillary thyroid cancer or a benign thyroid nodule (not recorded which). Some clones in this sample may be carry-over from other donors' samples. Sequencing was carried out using blood. The CDR3 nucleotides read TGTGCCAGCAGTGGGACAGGTTCGGGGGAGACCCAGTACTTC. This translates into CASSGTGSGETQYF.